This passage covers 30 T cell receptor beta chains from one sample sequenced in a study of shared clonotypes between healthy human individuals. Clones were sequenced by immunoSEQ multiplex PCR, and TCRdb holds only the in-frame ones, with some missing. The table lists about 2.2 million clones, about 93% of them singletons. CD45RO-negative cells were positively selected for CCR7, leaving out terminally differentiated effector memory CD45RA+ cells. Sequences were obtained from naive CD8+ T cells from PBMCs. The receptors shown here come from a man between 18 and 35 years old in good health. Some clones in this sample may be carry-over from other donors' samples.

V gene TRBV7-9 combines with J gene TRBJ1-2; unclear D gene. The germline V and J ends were trimmed by 2 bases and 6 bases, with 19 bases remaining between them. In germline, CDR1 is SEHNR, CDR2 FQNEAQ (reference sequence). This CDR3 contains 16 residues. As DNA, the CDR3 is TGTGCCAGCAGCTTACTTGGGCCGGCGGCGGCGAATGGCTACACCTTC. Protein: CASSLLGPAAANGYTF.

The DNA for the CDR3 is TGTGCCAGCAGTTTACTTGGGACTAGCGGGAGCCACGAGCAGTACTTC. Translated, it gives CASSLLGTSGSHEQYF. The rearrangement joins TRBV27 to TRBJ2-7; 14 nucleotides agree with TRBD2. Germline V gene lookup returns CDR1 MNHEY and CDR2 SMNVEV (reference sequence). The CDR3 covers 16 residues. The V gene end was trimmed by 2 bases and the J gene end by 5 bases; junction bases not matched to a gene: 5.

The J gene is TRBJ2-7, the V gene TRBV7-9; D is tentatively TRBD1 or TRBD2 (5 bases each). There are 15 residues in the CDR3. V lost 1 base and J 5 bases, leaving 15 bases between the germline ends. Germline V lookup: CDR1 SEHNR, CDR2 FQNEAQ (reference sequence). CDR3 loop: CASSLGPRGVNEQYF. For the CDR3, the DNA is TGTGCCAGCAGCTTAGGCCCCAGAGGGGTGAACGAGCAGTACTTC. Variable domain in full (rest from reference TRBV7-9 and TRBJ2-7): DTGVSQNPRHKITKRGQNVTFRCDPISEHNRLYWYRQTLGQGPEFLTYFQNEAQLEKSRLLSDRFSAERPKGSFSTLEIQRTEQGDSAMYLCASSLGPRGVNEQYFGPGTRLTVT.

The chain recombines TRBV12-5 with TRBJ2-7, with D possibly being TRBD1 (6 bases). This CDR3 is built from 13 residues. Trimming pared 1 base from V and 6 bases from J, leaving 10 bases between. CDR1 is LGHNT and CDR2 is FRNRAP in the germline V gene. CDR3 residues: CASGLEQGTEQYF. The CDR3 nucleotides read TGTGCTAGTGGTTTGGAACAGGGTACCGAGCAGTACTTC.

The CDR3 here is CASSVVSSPLYEQYF. CDR3 in DNA: TGTGCCAGCAGCGTAGTATCCTCCCCCCTCTACGAGCAGTACTTC. The chain combines TRBV9 with TRBJ2-7; D is undetermined. V lost 0 bases and J 3 bases, leaving 13 bases between the germline ends. The CDR3 is made up of 15 amino acids. The germline CDR1 and CDR2 sequences are SGDLS and YYNGEE.

This clone was recorded once. The V gene is TRBV27, the J gene TRBJ2-7; 8 nucleotides match TRBD1. J lost 2 bases, V lost 4 bases, and 4 bases had no gene match. Germline V lookup: CDR1 MNHEY, CDR2 SMNVEV (reference sequence). This CDR3 has 14 residues. In DNA form, the CDR3 reads TGTGCCAGCAGTTGGACAGGGCTCCCCTACGAGCAGTACTTC. Its protein is CASSWTGLPYEQYF.

The gene calls are TRBV4-1 and TRBJ2-7, with 7 bases lining up with TRBD1. The CDR3 covers 14 residues. The V segment lost 3 bases and the J segment 5 bases; nucleotides outside the gene matches: 7. Germline CDR1 MGHRA, CDR2 YSYEKL. CDR3 amino acids: CASSQGPGQDEQYF. CDR3 coding DNA: TGCGCCAGCAGCCAGGGTCCCGGACAGGACGAGCAGTACTTC.

The chain employs TRBV12-5 and TRBJ2-3; a possible D gene is TRBD2 (6 bases). The CDR3 contains 17 residues. V lost 5 bases and J lost 6, with 24 bases in between. CDR1 LGHNT and CDR2 FRNRAP come from the germline V gene. The CDR3 protein is CASGLHRAGRDRDTQYF. CDR3 in DNA: TGTGCTAGTGGTCTCCACCGGGCAGGGCGGGATCGGGATACGCAGTATTTT. Supplemented by reference TRBV12-5 and TRBJ2-3, the full variable domain reads DARVTQTPRHKVTEMGQEVTMRCQPILGHNTVFWYRQTMMQGLELLAYFRNRAPLDDSGMPKDRFSAEMPDATLATLKIQPSEPRDSAVYFCASGLHRAGRDRDTQYFGPGTRLTVL.

Concerning this clone: The same CDR3 is also encoded by other DNA sequences in this sample. The gene calls are TRBV7-3 and TRBJ2-2, with no clear D. The CDR3 has 12 residues. Trimming removed 3 bases from V and 6 bases from J, with 5 bases in between. CDR1 and CDR2 (germline): SGHTA, FQGTGA. CDR3 nucleotide sequence: TGTGCCAGCAGCTTGGGCGCCGGGGAGCTGTTTTTT. This encodes CASSLGAGELFF. The variable domain in full, with the rest retrieved from reference TRBV7-3 and TRBJ2-2, is GAGVSQTPSNKVTEKGKYVELRCDPISGHTALYWYRQSLGQGPEFLIYFQGTGAADDSGLPNDRFFAVRPEGSVSTLKIQRTERGDSAVYLCASSLGAGELFFGEGSRLTVL.

About this clone: Distinct nucleotide sequences in the sample also encode this CDR3. The CDR3 loop is CASSVEGGAYNEQFF. The CDR3 DNA reads TGTGCCAGCAGCGTAGAGGGCGGTGCCTACAATGAGCAGTTCTTC. The chain combines TRBV9 with TRBJ2-1; no reliable D call. CDR3 length equals 15 residues. Looked up from germline, CDR1 is SGDLS and CDR2 is YYNGEE. Trimming left V 0 bases short and J 2 bases short, with 9 bases between.

The chain carries TRBV7-8 and TRBJ2-2, with D perhaps TRBD2 (7 bases). V was pared by 5 bases and J by 6 bases, with 25 bases between. The germline gives CDR1 SGHVS, CDR2 FQNEAQ. CDR3 length: 18 residues. CDR3 nucleotide sequence: TGTGCCAGCAGCCCCCAGAGGGGGGGGCTAGTGGCGGCCGGGGAGCTGTTTTTT. It encodes CASSPQRGGLVAAGELFF.

This rearrangement joins TRBV7-9 to TRBJ2-7; D is unresolved. V dropped 8 bases and J dropped 2 bases, with 7 bases sitting between them. The length of the CDR3 is 11 residues. The germline V gene encodes CDR1 SEHNR and CDR2 FQNEAQ (reference sequence). The CDR3: CASGSAYEQYF. Here the CDR3 DNA reads TGTGCCAGCGGATCGGCCTACGAGCAGTACTTC.

The chain uses TRBV14 and TRBJ2-7, with D perhaps TRBD1 (5 bases). The V gene lost 0 bases and the J gene lost 1 base, with 13 bases spanning the gap. The CDR3 is made up of 16 amino acids. From germline, CDR1 is SGHDN and CDR2 FVKESK. The CDR3 reads CASSQEWGIGSYEQYF. CDR3 nucleotide sequence: TGTGCCAGCAGCCAAGAGTGGGGCATCGGGTCCTACGAGCAGTACTTC.

This chain links TRBV6-6 with TRBJ2-2; D is undetermined. Germline V CDR1 and CDR2: MNHNY, SVGAGI (reference sequence). V was trimmed by 6 bases and J by 8 bases, leaving 16 bases between them. CDR3 size: 14 residues. CDR3 coding DNA: TGTGCCAGCAGCCCCCTCCCCGGGTTGGGGGAGCTGTTTTTT. The encoded protein is CASSPLPGLGELFF.

The chain couples TRBV27 to TRBJ1-6; D may be TRBD1 (6 bases). The CDR3 runs to 15 residues. CDR1 MNHEY and CDR2 SMNVEV come from the germline V gene (reference sequence). V lost 6 bases, J lost 6 bases, and 15 bases lay in between. The CDR3, as DNA: TGTGCCAGCAGGGGACACGGTGAGAGTAATTCACCCCTCCACTTT. Translating it yields CASRGHGESNSPLHF.

The chain couples TRBV7-9 to TRBJ1-4, with D unresolved. This CDR3 comprises 13 residues. Trimming shortened V by 5 bases and J by 4 bases, and 8 bases separated the two germline ends. CDR1 is SEHNR, CDR2 FQNEAQ, per germline (reference sequence). CDR3 region: CASSHGLNEKLFF. The CDR3 DNA follows: TGTGCCAGCAGCCATGGGCTTAATGAAAAACTGTTTTTT.

The rearrangement links TRBV2 to TRBJ2-7; D is uncertain. The germline V gene has CDR1 SNHLY and CDR2 FYNNEI. The CDR3 spans 14 residues. Trimming stripped 0 bases from V and 7 bases from J, with 13 bases between. The CDR3 loop is CASSEASLKREQYF. In DNA form, the CDR3 reads TGTGCCAGCAGTGAAGCATCCCTCAAAAGGGAGCAGTACTTC. The full variable domain, its missing parts supplied by reference TRBV2 and TRBJ2-7, is EPEVTQTPSHQVTQMGQEVILRCVPISNHLYFYWYRQILGQKVEFLVSFYNNEISEKSEIFDDQFSVERPDGSNFTLKIRSTKLEDSAMYFCASSEASLKREQYFGPGTRLTVT.

The V gene is TRBV2, the J gene TRBJ2-5, with 7 positions matching TRBD2. The trim removed 3 bases at V and 4 bases at J, leaving 11 bases unmatched. This CDR3 is 16 amino acids long. Germline loops: CDR1 SNHLY, CDR2 FYNNEI. The CDR3 protein is CASSDRGSDVGETQYF. CDR3 in DNA: TGTGCCAGCAGTGATCGCGGGAGTGACGTTGGAGAGACCCAGTACTTC.

J is TRBJ1-2 and V is TRBV10-3; D perhaps matches TRBD1 (5 bases). The CDR3 is 15 residues long. V was cut by 3 bases and J by 3 bases, with 14 bases left in between. CDR1 is ENHRY and CDR2 is SYGVKD in the germline V gene. The CDR3 nucleotides read TGTGCCATCAGTGAACACGGGACGGCCTACTATGGCTACACCTTC. The encoded protein is CAISEHGTAYYGYTF.

This clone was counted between two and nine times. The chain employs TRBV6-1 and TRBJ1-2; no definite D call. This CDR3 has 13 amino acids. Per germline, CDR1 MNHNS and CDR2 SASEGT. Trimming took off 2 bases at V and 4 bases at J, with 8 bases between the two ends. CDR3 in DNA: TGTGCCAGCAGTGAATCCGGGTCCTATGGCTACACCTTC. Protein: CASSESGSYGYTF.

With respect to this clone: This sample includes further DNA sequences coding for the same CDR3. V is TRBV7-9 and J is TRBJ2-2; tentative D call: TRBD1 (5 bases). This CDR3 is 15 amino acids long. CDR1 and CDR2 (germline): SEHNR, FQNEAQ (reference sequence). With 5 bases removed from V and 1 base from J, the gap between germline ends came to 11 bases. CDR3 protein: CASSLGQGNTGELFF. The CDR3 DNA is TGTGCCAGCAGCCTTGGGCAGGGGAACACCGGGGAGCTGTTTTTT.

This CDR3 reads CASSPGQGTEQYF. DNA of the CDR3: TGTGCCAGCAGCCCAGGGCAGGGGACCGAGCAGTACTTC. The gene calls are TRBV27 and TRBJ2-7, with a weak D call TRBD1 (6 bases). This CDR3 contains 13 residues. Germline V gene data show CDR1 as MNHEY and CDR2 as SMNVEV (reference sequence). The V gene lost 6 bases and the J gene lost 6 bases, with 15 bases spanning the gap.

V gene TRBV2 combines with J gene TRBJ2-1; a possible D gene is TRBD1 (5 bases). The CDR3 contains 18 residues. The V end lost 3 bases, the J end lost 0 bases, and 18 bases lay between the germline ends. The V gene's germline CDR1 is SNHLY and CDR2 FYNNEI. CDR3 in DNA: TGTGCCAGCAGTGAGTACGAAGGGGCGTACCTCTCCTACAATGAGCAGTTCTTC. Translating it yields CASSEYEGAYLSYNEQFF.

The chain links TRBV7-9 to TRBJ1-2, with 8 bases that match TRBD1. The CDR3 length is 14 residues. Losses at the gene ends were 5 bases for V and 6 bases for J; bases not matched to a gene: 8. Germline V gene data show CDR1 as SEHNR and CDR2 as FQNEAQ (reference sequence). CDR3 in DNA: TGTGCCAGCAGCCGGACAGGGAATCTCGATGGCTACACCTTC. Its protein is CASSRTGNLDGYTF.

The chain carries TRBV4-2 and TRBJ1-3, with D hard to call. Looked up from germline, CDR1 is LGHNA and CDR2 is YNFKEQ. The ends were cut back, 4 bases at V and 8 bases at J, with 21 bases in the middle. The CDR3 totals 16 residues. In DNA, the CDR3 is TGTGCCAGCAGCCGACCCCGCCCCACTCTGGCAGACACCATATATTTT. Translated: CASSRPRPTLADTIYF.

V gene TRBV7-9 combines with J gene TRBJ1-5; a weak D match, TRBD1 (6 bases). This CDR3 is 15 amino acids long. CDR1 and CDR2 from the germline V gene are SEHNR and FQNEAQ (reference sequence). V dropped 3 bases and J dropped 3 bases, with 12 bases sitting between them. CDR3 nucleotide sequence: TGTGCCAGCAGCTTGTCAGGGGCCTTCAATCAGCCCCAGCATTTT. It specifies CASSLSGAFNQPQHF.

The V gene is TRBV6-5, the J gene TRBJ1-2, with D perhaps TRBD1 (6 bases). There are 14 residues in the CDR3. Trimming left V 2 bases short and J 3 bases short, with 10 bases between. The germline gives CDR1 MNHEY, CDR2 SVGAGI. CDR3 loop: CASSYRGLDYGYTF. CDR3 coding DNA: TGTGCCAGCAGTTACAGGGGGTTGGACTATGGCTACACCTTC.

The chain is built from TRBV19 and TRBJ1-2, with 7 bases that match TRBD1. This CDR3 region has 16 residues. In germline, CDR1 is LNHDA, CDR2 SQIVND (reference sequence). J lost 1 base, V lost 3 bases, and 8 bases had no gene match. The DNA of the CDR3 is TGTGCCAGTAGTATTGATGGGACAGCACTTAACTATGGCTACACCTTC. This encodes CASSIDGTALNYGYTF.

The gene calls are TRBV9 and TRBJ2-1, with D perhaps matching TRBD2 (6 bases). The germline CDR1 and CDR2 sequences are SGDLS and YYNGEE. V was pared by 3 bases and J by 10 bases, with 20 bases between. The CDR3 length is 15 residues. CDR3 protein: CASSERGLDDGEQFF. Written as DNA, the CDR3 is TGTGCCAGCAGCGAACGGGGACTTGACGATGGGGAGCAGTTCTTC.

This rearrangement joins TRBV19 to TRBJ1-5, with D uncertain. The CDR3 length is 17 residues. The germline V gene has CDR1 LNHDA and CDR2 SQIVND (reference sequence). V shed 5 bases and J shed 1 base, with 18 bases lying between them. DNA of the CDR3: TGTGCCAGTAGTGAACCCCTGGGCGAGGACAGCAATCAGCCCCAGCATTTT. Translation: CASSEPLGEDSNQPQHF.